A selection of T cell receptor beta chains follows, all from one sample in a study of tumor-infiltrating lymphocytes in primary liver carcinoma. MiXCR, applied by TCRdb to the multiplex PCR reads, yields one record per CDR3 protein. The sample includes about 44,000 distinct CDR3 sequences, 70% to 75% seen only once; the top ten take around 30%. The sample was liver tumor tissue from sampling region 3. The receptors were sampled from a man aged 35-49 years with primary liver carcinoma and hepatitis B virus infection. CDR3s include the opening cysteine and the closing phenylalanine or tryptophan. The listing skips clone size in some rows; elsewhere it reads once, few, many or a size class.

abundance	v_gene	j_gene	CDR3aa
-	TRBV10-3	TRBJ2-2	CAISPSPRMDTGELFF
-	TRBV29-1	TRBJ2-1	CSVEDPRRLSLEQLF
-	TRBV6-6	TRBJ2-3	CASSYLAGTDMQYF
many	TRBV6-5	TRBJ2-6	CASSSPGQTSGANVLTF
-	TRBV14	TRBJ2-1	CASSRNYSEQIF
-	TRBV5-5	TRBJ2-2	CSSSIGLTGELFF
-	TRBV6-5	TRBJ2-7	CASNQGPGKQYF
-	TRBV20-1	TRBJ2-1	CSARESHGDEQFF
large	TRBV12-3/TRBV12-4	TRBJ2-7	CASSLLAGGPPYEQYF
many	TRBV30	TRBJ2-4	CAWSPLGHIQYF
-	TRBV11-2	TRBJ2-7	CTSSASGRALEGQYF
-	TRBV6-2/TRBV6-3	TRBJ2-2	CASSLSGSRVGELSF
-	TRBV6-6	TRBJ2-5	CAGKRVETQYF